This entry describes one T cell receptor (beta chain). These data originate in a study of cytotoxic CD8 clonotypes in ibrutinib-treated CLL. Germline V gene data show CDR1 as SNHLY and CDR2 as FYNNEI. The CDR3 is 15 amino acids. V was clipped by 4 bases and J by 1 base, with 11 bases between them. Profiled with immunoSEQ multiplex PCR; TCRdb holds only in-frame clones, not every one. The table records fewer than 150,000 clones, less than 90% of them present only once. This TCR was recovered from a human donor with chronic lymphocytic leukemia. The sequences come from PBMCs, collected after 24 months of ibrutinib treatment. This rearrangement joins TRBV2 to TRBJ1-5; the D is unclear. Here the CDR3 reads CASSGVGGSNQPQHF. The DNA of the CDR3 is TGTGCCAGCAGTGGGGTGGGAGGGAGCAATCAGCCCCAGCATTTT. Supplemented by reference TRBV2 and TRBJ1-5, the full variable domain reads EPEVTQTPSHQVTQMGQEVILRCVPISNHLYFYWYRQILGQKVEFLVSFYNNEISEKSEIFDDQFSVERPDGSNFTLKIRSTKLEDSAMYFCASSGVGGSNQPQHFGDGTRLSIL.